This T cell receptor (beta chain) was found in a study of cytomegalovirus exposure and HLA in healthy donors. Study-wide findings and caveats: Common viral pathogens seemed to be connected with several of the most significant clusters, according to a later analysis.

PCR involved 60 Vbeta and 13 Jbeta primers. Clones were read by immunoSEQ multiplex PCR, and TCRdb kept only the in-frame ones, dropping some. The table lists about 120,000 clones, about four fifths of them singletons. Germline V gene sequence: CDR1 KGHSH, CDR2 LQKENI. The CDR3 spans 13 residues. Unmatched junction bases numbered 5, after V lost 3 bases and J lost 11 bases. This clone occurred a few times. Its specificity is unknown. Sequenced material: PBMCs. The J gene is TRBJ1-4, the V gene TRBV18; 8 bases align to TRBD1. The sequence came from a female donor in good health and CMV-seropositive. CDR3 sequence: CASSPDRERKLFF. In DNA, the CDR3 is TGTGCCAGCTCACCGGACAGGGAGAGGAAACTGTTTTTT.